These 10 T cell receptor beta chains were sequenced from one sample in a study of cytomegalovirus exposure and HLA in healthy donors. 13 Jbeta primers and 60 Vbeta primers were used for the PCR. TCRdb keeps only in-frame clones here, not all; method: immunoSEQ multiplex PCR. The data show 200,000 to 250,000 clones, roughly 90% seen once. Sequenced: PBMCs. These receptors were collected from a woman aged 18-29 years in good health and CMV-seronegative.

This chain connects TRBV11-2 to TRBJ1-1, with D unresolved. This CDR3 spans 14 amino acids. V lost 2 bases to trimming and J lost 5 bases, with 12 bases between them. Looked up from germline, CDR1 is SGHAT and CDR2 is FQNNGV. Here the CDR3 reads CASSLNFPVTEAFF. CDR3 in DNA: TGTGCCAGCAGCTTAAATTTTCCGGTTACTGAAGCTTTCTTT.

V gene TRBV6-5 combines with J gene TRBJ1-4; TRBD1 aligns across 7 bases. From germline, CDR1 is MNHEY and CDR2 SVGAGI. The CDR3 covers 14 residues. After removal of 6 bases from V and 3 bases from J, the junction contained 4 bases not matched to a gene. CDR3 nucleotide sequence: TGTGCCAGCAGGAAGACAGGGCCTAATGAAAAACTGTTTTTT. Translated, it gives CASRKTGPNEKLFF.

This chain connects TRBV27 to TRBJ1-1; D remains ambiguous. CDR3 length: 13 amino acids. CDR1 MNHEY and CDR2 SMNVEV come from the germline V gene (reference sequence). V lost 10 bases and J lost 3, with 15 bases in between. In DNA form, the CDR3 reads TGTGCCACCAAAGTTACCGAGGACACTGAAGCTTTCTTT. Encoded protein: CATKVTEDTEAFF.

This clone has a single count. This chain uses TRBV7-2 with TRBJ2-1, with D unclear. CDR1 and CDR2 from the germline V gene are SGHTA and FQGNSA. The CDR3 totals 19 residues. Trimming removed 1 base from V and 2 bases from J, with 21 bases in between. The CDR3 region has the DNA TGTGCCAGCAGCTTAGAAAACTTTTTGAGCCCCGAAGCCTACAATGAGCAGTTCTTC. Residues: CASSLENFLSPEAYNEQFF.

V is TRBV10-3 and J is TRBJ1-1; D uncertain. In germline, CDR1 is ENHRY, CDR2 SYGVKD. The CDR3 has 13 amino acids. Trimming removed 9 bases at V and 1 base at J, with 12 bases between. CDR3 nucleotide sequence: TGTGCCATTCAAACCACACCGAACACTGAAGCTTTCTTT. It is translated as CAIQTTPNTEAFF.

In this sample, this clone turned up a few times. J is TRBJ2-1 and V is TRBV2; D is perhaps TRBD2 (6 bases). The CDR3 covers 15 residues. Per germline, CDR1 SNHLY and CDR2 FYNNEI. The V end lost 3 bases, the J end lost 4 bases, and 13 bases lay between the germline ends. For the CDR3, the DNA is TGTGCCAGCAGTGAGAGTAGCGGAGCTTACAATGAGCAGTTCTTC. Residues: CASSESSGAYNEQFF.

The V and J genes are TRBV7-2 and TRBJ2-7; 7 bases line up with TRBD1. Germline V gene data show CDR1 as SGHTA and CDR2 as FQGNSA. This CDR3 is built from 14 residues. With V trimmed by 2 bases and J by 3 bases, 4 bases remained unmatched. CDR3 loop: CASSLRDRSYEQYF. Here the CDR3 DNA reads TGTGCCAGCAGCTTACGGGACAGAAGCTACGAGCAGTACTTC.

This sequence joins TRBV27 and TRBJ2-7; D is possibly TRBD2 (6 bases). Trimming cost V 6 bases and J 0 bases, with 12 bases left between them. CDR3 length equals 14 residues. Per the germline V gene, CDR1 is MNHEY and CDR2 is SMNVEV (reference sequence). CDR3 in DNA: TGTGCCAGCAGACTAGCTCTGAGCTCCTACGAGCAGTACTTC. Encoded protein: CASRLALSSYEQYF.

The chain employs TRBV7-2 and TRBJ1-2; D unclear. CDR1 and CDR2 (germline): SGHTA, FQGNSA. Trimming pared 5 bases from V and 1 base from J, leaving 14 bases between. The CDR3 has 15 amino acids. CDR3 nucleotides: TGTGCCAGCAGCGCTTACTCGGTAGTTAACTATGGCTACACCTTC. Its protein product is CASSAYSVVNYGYTF. The variable domain in full, with the rest retrieved from reference TRBV7-2 and TRBJ1-2, is GAGVSQSPSNKVTEKGKDVELRCDPISGHTALYWYRQSLGQGLEFLIYFQGNSAPDKSGLPSDRFSAERTGGSVSTLTIQRTQQEDSAVYLCASSAYSVVNYGYTFGSGTRLTVV.

The chain links TRBV27 to TRBJ2-7, with D tentatively TRBD1 (6 bases). The germline V gene has CDR1 MNHEY and CDR2 SMNVEV (reference sequence). This CDR3 spans 14 amino acids. Trimming took off 5 bases at V and 2 bases at J, with 13 bases between the two ends. CDR3 loop: CASSPIDRTYEQYF. The CDR3 DNA is TGTGCCAGCAGTCCTATTGACAGGACCTACGAGCAGTACTTC.